Presented here are 9 T cell receptor beta chains from one specimen sequenced in a study of cytomegalovirus exposure and HLA in healthy donors. Libraries were prepared by immunoSEQ multiplex PCR; TCRdb keeps only in-frame clonotypes and omits some of them. The sample carries roughly 190,000 clones, around nine tenths recorded once. Input material: PBMCs. These receptors all stem from a young man in good health and CMV-seropositive.

J is TRBJ2-3 and V is TRBV9, with D maybe TRBD2 (6 bases). The V end was cut by 3 bases, the J end by 0 bases, with 11 bases between. Per germline, CDR1 SGDLS and CDR2 YYNGEE. CDR3 length: 15 residues. The CDR3 loop is CASSGGLFSTDTQYF. CDR3 bases: TGTGCCAGCAGCGGGGGACTTTTTAGCACAGATACGCAGTATTTT.

The rearrangement joins TRBV10-3 to TRBJ2-7; TRBD2 agrees at 7 bases. The CDR3 has 17 amino acids. Trimming removed 3 bases from V and 1 base from J; junction bases left unmatched: 12. Per the germline V gene, CDR1 is ENHRY and CDR2 is SYGVKD. The CDR3, as DNA: TGTGCCATCAGTGACCCGGTGGTAGCGGGCCCTTCCTACGAGCAGTACTTC. Protein product: CAISDPVVAGPSYEQYF.

The chain uses TRBV27 and TRBJ1-2, with D possibly TRBD1 on 6 matching bases. CDR3 length: 13 residues. The V end lost 4 bases, the J end lost 4 bases, and 10 bases lay between the germline ends. In germline, CDR1 is MNHEY, CDR2 SMNVEV (reference sequence). CDR3 sequence (DNA): TGTGCCAGCAGTTCGGACAGCTTCTATGGCTACACCTTC. Its protein product is CASSSDSFYGYTF.

The CDR3 sequence is CASMPWTGAPEAFF. The CDR3, as DNA: TGCGCCAGCATGCCTTGGACAGGGGCCCCTGAAGCTTTCTTT. The chain is built from TRBV4-1 and TRBJ1-1; 9 bases map to TRBD1. Per the germline V gene, CDR1 is MGHRA and CDR2 is YSYEKL. The length of the CDR3 is 14 residues. Losses at the gene ends were 7 bases for V and 6 bases for J; bases not matched to a gene: 9.

This sequence joins TRBV6-1 and TRBJ2-2; D uncertain. This CDR3 has 13 residues. The germline V gene encodes CDR1 MNHNS and CDR2 SASEGT. Trimming stripped 0 bases from V and 4 bases from J, with 3 bases between. CDR3 coding DNA: TGTGCCAGCAGTGAAGCAGCCACCGGGGAGCTGTTTTTT. Protein: CASSEAATGELFF.

This clone has only a few counts. This chain uses TRBV5-1 with TRBJ2-7; the D is unclear. Germline-derived CDR1 and CDR2 are SGHRS and YFSETQ. The germline V and J ends were trimmed by 4 bases and 0 bases, with 11 bases remaining between them. The CDR3 is 14 amino acids. The DNA of the CDR3 is TGCGCCAGCAGCCTCGAAGGAGACTCCTACGAGCAGTACTTC. Encoded protein: CASSLEGDSYEQYF.

Written as DNA, the CDR3 is TGTGCAGGAATAGGACACCTCAAAAGACCCTACGAGCAGTACTTC. It specifies CAGIGHLKRPYEQYF. The chain has TRBV7-9 and TRBJ2-7; possible D gene TRBD1, 5 bases. The CDR3 consists of 15 residues. The V gene's germline CDR1 is SEHNR and CDR2 FQNEAQ (reference sequence).

The chain uses TRBV30 and TRBJ2-7, with D unresolved. Germline lookup yields CDR1 GTSNPN and CDR2 SVGIG (reference sequence). The CDR3 extends over 15 amino acids. Trimming shortened V by 1 base and J by 1 base, and 14 bases separated the two germline ends. CDR3: CAWSDFSTASYEQYF. The CDR3 nucleotides are TGTGCCTGGAGTGACTTTTCTACAGCTTCCTACGAGCAGTACTTC.

This clone appeared a single time. The chain has TRBV9 and TRBJ1-6; unclear D gene. Germline values: CDR1 SGDLS, CDR2 YYNGEE. The CDR3 totals 16 residues. V lost 1 base and J lost 0, with 8 bases in between. The CDR3 sequence: CASSVMGSSYNSPLHF. The CDR3 DNA is TGTGCCAGCAGCGTAATGGGGAGCTCCTATAATTCACCCCTCCACTTT.